The T cell receptor beta chain under discussion was sequenced for a study of blood T cell repertoires in COVID-19. In the study overall: COVID-19 samples, acute and convalescent, were from the United States, Italy and Spain. The analysed material was cDNA or gDNA that came from T cells, B-cell-depleted T cells, or PBMCs.

Original data processing: Amplifying reference gene primers gave estimates of nucleated cell counts. Sequencing used immunoSEQ multiplex PCR; TCRdb keeps in-frame clones, though not all of them. That table supplies the V and J calls and clone size; D and trimming were determined from the DNA. The sample lists over 45,000 clones; 65% to 85% were seen once. Sequencing was carried out using peripheral blood. The TCR originated in a human donor with active or convalescent COVID-19. The donor label of this sample is uncertain.

CDR3 in DNA: TGTGCCAGCAGACAATGGACAGGGAACGAGCAGTACTTC. It specifies CASRQWTGNEQYF. The rearrangement joins TRBV6-6 to TRBJ2-7, with 8 bases fitting TRBD1. This CDR3 spans 13 amino acids. Germline V gene data show CDR1 as MNHNY and CDR2 as SVGAGI (reference sequence). The V gene end was trimmed by 6 bases and the J gene end by 5 bases; junction bases not matched to a gene: 6.